The 17 T cell receptor beta chains listed next were all sequenced from one sample in a study of blood T cell repertoires in COVID-19. Repertoires were generated with immunoSEQ multiplex PCR, while TCRdb's copy carries only in-frame clones and drops some. The table shows roughly 65,000 clones, with 60% to 85% occurring only once. Sequenced sample: peripheral blood. The receptors stem from a human donor in a cohort sampled during active COVID-19.

This clone was seen only a few times. V and J are TRBV6-5 and TRBJ2-5; 8 bases line up with TRBD2. The CDR3 has 12 amino acids. Trimming cost V 10 bases and J 3 bases; bases outside gene matches: 4. Germline-derived CDR1 and CDR2 are MNHEY and SVGAGI. The CDR3 DNA follows: TGTGCCACCGGGAGGGCAAAAGAGACCCAGTACTTC. Protein sequence: CATGRAKETQYF.

This chain links TRBV28 with TRBJ1-3; no firm D call. Trimming cost V 6 bases and J 4 bases, with 7 bases left between them. This CDR3 spans 12 amino acids. Germline lookup yields CDR1 MDHEN and CDR2 SYDVKM. Here the CDR3 DNA reads TGTGCCAGCAGGGGAGACGGAAACACCATATATTTT. Translated: CASRGDGNTIYF.

In this sample, this clone turned up once. The chain has TRBV5-4 and TRBJ2-1; 7 bases match TRBD2. The CDR3 is 16 amino acids. The V gene's germline CDR1 is SGHNT and CDR2 YYREEE (reference sequence). V lost 0 bases, J lost 4 bases, and 7 bases stayed unmatched. CDR3 coding DNA: TGTGCCAGCAGCTTGGCCGGCGGACTAGGTTACAATGAGCAGTTCTTC. Its protein product is CASSLAGGLGYNEQFF. Complete variable domain (other parts from reference TRBV5-4 and TRBJ2-1): ETGVTQSPTHLIKTRGQQVTLRCSSQSGHNTVSWYQQALGQGPQFIFQYYREEENGRGNFPPRFSGLQFPNYSSELNVNALELDDSALYLCASSLAGGLGYNEQFFGPGTRLTVL.

The rearrangement links TRBV28 to TRBJ2-1; 10 bases are a match to TRBD2. This CDR3 is 16 amino acids long. V gave up 4 bases and J gave up 6 bases; unmatched junction bases: 9. Germline CDR1 is MDHEN and CDR2 is SYDVKM. The CDR3 loop is CASSSSPSGSSNEQFF. The CDR3 DNA reads TGTGCCAGCAGTTCCTCTCCTAGCGGGAGCAGCAATGAGCAGTTCTTC.

The chain links TRBV5-1 to TRBJ2-5; D might be TRBD2 (5 bases). This CDR3 comprises 15 residues. Germline V lookup: CDR1 SGHRS, CDR2 YFSETQ. V lost 0 bases and J 2 bases, leaving 11 bases between the germline ends. Here the CDR3 DNA reads TGCGCCAGCAGCTTGGAGGTGGAGGTTCAAGAGACCCAGTACTTC. Protein: CASSLEVEVQETQYF.

This clone has just one count. The chain joins TRBV30 to TRBJ2-7, with D perhaps TRBD2 (5 bases). Trimming shortened V by 0 bases and J by 9 bases, and 12 bases separated the two germline ends. Per the germline V gene, CDR1 is GTSNPN and CDR2 is SVGIG (reference sequence). This CDR3 spans 12 amino acids. CDR3 bases: TGTGCCTGGAGTGTAAACGGGGTTTTGCAGTACTTC. Translating gives CAWSVNGVLQYF. Full variable domain (rest looked up from reference TRBV30 and TRBJ2-7): SQTIHQWPATLVQPVGSPLSLECTVEGTSNPNLYWYRQAAGRGLQLLFYSVGIGQISSEVPQNLSASRPQDRQFILSSKKLLLSDSGFYLCAWSVNGVLQYFGPGTRLTVT.

This chain connects TRBV5-5 to TRBJ1-2, with TRBD1 matching 9 bases. The CDR3 is 15 amino acids. CDR1 and CDR2 (germline): SGHKS, YYEKEE (reference sequence). V lost 2 bases to trimming and J lost 4 bases; unmatched junction nucleotides: 6. In nucleotides, the CDR3 is TGTGCCAGCAGCTTTCGACAGGGGGGCCTCTATGGCTACACCTTC. Translated, it gives CASSFRQGGLYGYTF.

The rearrangement links TRBV24-1 to TRBJ2-3, with 7 bases matching TRBD2. The V gene's germline CDR1 is KGHDR and CDR2 SFDVKD. The junction had 15 bases not matched to a gene; V was cut back by 4 bases and J by 3 bases. The CDR3 extends over 18 amino acids. CDR3 amino acids: CATSDPTPAGDRTDTQYF. The CDR3 nucleotides read TGTGCCACCAGTGACCCCACCCCGGCGGGAGATAGGACAGATACGCAGTATTTT.

This clone was detected only a few times. J is TRBJ2-5 and V is TRBV4-3; D unclear. The germline V gene has CDR1 LGHNA and CDR2 YSLEER. This CDR3 comprises 14 residues. Trimming stripped 4 bases from V and 3 bases from J, with 12 bases between. Written as DNA, the CDR3 is TGCGCCAGCAGCCGATCCCTAGGCAAAGAGACCCAGTACTTC. This codes for CASSRSLGKETQYF.

The rearrangement joins TRBV29-1 to TRBJ2-7; TRBD1 agrees at 7 bases. This CDR3 region has 13 residues. The V and J ends lost 4 bases and 2 bases, in that order; junction bases with no gene match: 5. CDR1 SQVTM and CDR2 ANQGSEA come from the germline V gene. CDR3 DNA: TGCAGCGTTGCGGGGACAGCAGCCTACGAGCAGTACTTC. Protein sequence: CSVAGTAAYEQYF.

V is TRBV9 and J is TRBJ1-2, with 9 positions matching TRBD1. Germline CDR1 SGDLS, CDR2 YYNGEE. V lost 3 bases to trimming and J lost 8 bases; unmatched junction nucleotides: 5. The CDR3 is 13 amino acids. The CDR3 DNA reads TGTGCCAGCAGCGAGACAGGGGGTGTCGGCTACACCTTC. It yields the protein CASSETGGVGYTF.

The chain combines TRBV9 with TRBJ2-1, with TRBD1 identical over 7 bases. V dropped 1 base and J dropped 4; count of bases not matched to a gene: 5. The V gene's germline CDR1 is SGDLS and CDR2 YYNGEE. The CDR3 extends over 15 amino acids. CDR3 sequence (DNA): TGTGCCAGCAGCGTATCGGGACAGCCTTACAATGAGCAGTTCTTC. The encoded protein is CASSVSGQPYNEQFF.

V usage is TRBV6-6 and J usage is TRBJ2-7; 9 bases match TRBD1. The CDR3 has 14 amino acids. V was clipped by 6 bases and J by 2 bases; unmatched bases: 5. Germline loops: CDR1 MNHNY, CDR2 SVGAGI (reference sequence). The CDR3 sequence is CASRVGTGPYEQYF. DNA of the CDR3: TGTGCCAGCAGGGTCGGGACAGGGCCCTACGAGCAGTACTTC.

This clone was seen once. The chain couples TRBV4-3 to TRBJ2-1, with a weak D call TRBD2 (7 bases). The CDR3 is made up of 17 amino acids. CDR1 is LGHNA and CDR2 is YSLEER in the germline V gene. The V gene lost 4 bases and the J gene lost 3 bases, with 19 bases spanning the gap. The chain's CDR3 is CASSRLGGANYYNEQFF. In DNA, the CDR3 is TGCGCCAGCAGCCGATTAGGGGGGGCGAACTACTACAATGAGCAGTTCTTC.

This chain links TRBV28 with TRBJ2-7, with 9 positions matching TRBD1. The CDR3 is made up of 16 amino acids. In germline, CDR1 is MDHEN, CDR2 SYDVKM. Unmatched junction bases numbered 11, after V lost 6 bases and J lost 2 bases. This CDR3 reads CASSPTVGQGPYEQYF. The CDR3 DNA reads as TGTGCCAGCAGCCCCACAGTGGGACAGGGCCCCTACGAGCAGTACTTC.

This clone was counted many times. The chain combines TRBV5-6 with TRBJ2-7, with TRBD2 matching over 9 bases. Germline V lookup: CDR1 SGHDT, CDR2 YYEEEE. The V gene end was trimmed by 0 bases and the J gene end by 4 bases; junction bases not matched to a gene: 5. This CDR3 region has 15 residues. The CDR3 nucleotides are TGTGCCAGCAGCTTGGGTGGAGCGGGAGGTTACGAGCAGTACTTC. This codes for CASSLGGAGGYEQYF.

The CDR3 nucleotides are TGTGCCAGCAGTGGGGAGGGACTAGCGGGGAGGAATGAGCAGTTCTTC. Protein product: CASSGEGLAGRNEQFF. The chain joins TRBV28 to TRBJ2-1; 13 nucleotides agree with TRBD2. Germline V gene lookup returns CDR1 MDHEN and CDR2 SYDVKM. The CDR3 length is 16 residues. V trimming: 5 bases; J trimming: 7 bases; junction bases outside the gene matches: 8.